These T cell receptor beta chains were read from a single sample in a study of metastatic and nonmetastatic thyroid tumors. From the PCR reads, TCRdb re-called clones with MiXCR. The sample contains tens of thousands of clones, about 13% of which appear only once. Sample: blood. Every receptor here comes from a female donor with papillary thyroid cancer or a benign thyroid nodule (not recorded which). Some clones in this sample may be carry-over from other donors' samples. The CDR3 runs from the conserved cysteine through the conserved F or W. D genes are given only for firm matches. Only part of the rows carry a size: once, few, many, or a class if the clone is expanded.

NA	few	TRBV3-1	TRBJ2-1	CASSRVDNEQFF	TGTGCCAGCAGCCGCGTCGATAATGAGCAGTTCTTC
NA	many	TRBV19	TRBJ1-4	CASTNGGGSGKLFF	TGTGCCAGTACCAACGGCGGGGGGTCGGGAAAACTGTTTTTT
NA	many	TRBV27	TRBJ1-1	CASSLGRGEAFF	TGTGCCAGCAGTTTGGGCAGGGGTGAAGCTTTCTTT
TRBD1	once	TRBV11-3	TRBJ2-5	CASILGTGVEETQYF	TGTGCCAGCATCTTAGGGACAGGGGTAGAAGAGACCCAGTACTTC
NA	NA	TRBV6-1	TRBJ2-2	CVSSEGWKGSGELFF	TGTGTCAGCAGTGAAGGCTGGAAGGGAAGCGGGGAGCTGTTTTTT
NA	many	TRBV24-1	TRBJ2-7	CATSEGGLTTYEQYF	TGTGCCACCAGTGAGGGGGGTCTCACAACCTACGAGCAGTACTTC
NA	many	TRBV2	TRBJ2-1	CASSNPGYNEQFF	TGTGCCAGCAGTAATCCGGGTTACAATGAGCAGTTCTTC
NA	many	TRBV24-1	TRBJ2-2	CATTPSSYTGELFF	TGTGCCACCACCCCCTCAAGCTACACCGGGGAGCTGTTTTTT
NA	many	TRBV2	TRBJ1-2	CASSPFRETYGYTF	TGTGCCAGCAGTCCCTTCCGGGAGACGTATGGCTACACCTTC
NA	many	TRBV7-8	TRBJ2-5	CASSPPPILETQYF	TGTGCCAGCAGCCCACCCCCAATTCTGGAGACCCAGTACTTC
NA	many	TRBV13	TRBJ2-2	CASSLINGELFF	TGTGCCAGCAGCTTAATTAACGGGGAGCTGTTTTTT
NA	few	TRBV12-3/TRBV12-4	TRBJ1-1	CASRLQGNTEAFF	TGTGCCAGCAGATTACAGGGTAACACTGAAGCTTTCTTT
NA	many	TRBV7-8	TRBJ2-7	CASSQQGSEQYF	TGTGCCAGCAGCCAACAGGGTTCAGAGCAGTACTTC
TRBD1	many	TRBV24-1	TRBJ2-3	CATSEPDRVDTDTQYF	TGTGCCACCAGTGAGCCCGACAGGGTGGATACAGATACGCAGTATTTT
NA	many	TRBV4-3	TRBJ1-1	CASSQEDEGWTEAFF	TGCGCCAGCAGCCAGGAAGATGAGGGGTGGACTGAAGCTTTCTTT
TRBD2	many	TRBV5-6	TRBJ2-3	CASSLVGTSGRAGTDTQYF	TGTGCCAGCAGCTTGGTCGGGACTAGCGGGAGGGCTGGCACAGATACGCAGTATTTT
TRBD2	many	TRBV4-2	TRBJ2-7	CASSQTINSGRHYEQYF	TGTGCCAGCAGCCAAACCATTAATAGCGGGAGGCACTACGAGCAGTACTTC
NA	NA	TRBV27	TRBJ2-6	CASSSRGAGANVLTF	TGTGCCAGCAGTTCCCGGGGTGCTGGGGCCAACGTCCTGACTTTC
NA	many	TRBV28	TRBJ2-7	CASRTTGRYEQYF	TGTGCCAGCAGGACGACGGGACGCTACGAGCAGTACTTC
TRBD2	many	TRBV27	TRBJ2-7	CASSLLAGGPGDYEQYF	TGTGCCAGCAGTTTACTAGCGGGAGGGCCGGGGGACTACGAGCAGTACTTC
NA	many	TRBV5-6	TRBJ1-2	CASSWGQPGYTF	TGTGCCAGCAGTTGGGGTCAGCCTGGCTACACCTTC
NA	many	TRBV2	TRBJ2-1	CASSEHGKNEQFF	TGTGCCAGCAGTGAACACGGGAAGAATGAGCAGTTCTTC
NA	NA	TRBV4-2	TRBJ1-3	CASSQEVSAPGLINSGNTIYF	TGTGCCAGCAGCCAAGAGGTGTCCGCACCGGGACTCATAAACTCTGGAAACACCATATATTTT
NA	many	TRBV30	TRBJ1-5	CAWSLSPDQPQHF	TGTGCCTGGAGTCTAAGTCCCGATCAGCCCCAGCATTTT
TRBD2	few	TRBV11-1	TRBJ2-1	CASSLGIRGLAGGEYNEQFF	TGTGCCAGCAGCTTAGGGATTCGGGGACTAGCTGGAGGAGAATACAATGAGCAGTTCTTC
NA	many	TRBV4-3	TRBJ2-2	CASSQVVAGAVGELFF	TGCGCCAGCAGCCAAGTCGTGGCAGGGGCCGTCGGGGAGCTGTTTTTT
NA	many	TRBV15	TRBJ1-5	CATTSDSGLYSNQPQHF	TGTGCCACCACGTCGGACAGCGGTCTTTATAGCAATCAGCCCCAGCATTTT